The clone carrying this T cell receptor (beta chain) is a singleton in its sample. The antigen is not known. Germline CDR1 SQVTM, CDR2 ANQGSEA. The V gene lost 8 bases and the J gene lost 0 bases, with 10 bases spanning the gap. The CDR3 runs 12 residues. This sample was taken from a study of OX40 agonist ivuxolimab in advanced cancers. General study results and limits: Dose levels from 0.1 to 3.0 mg/kg saw CD4+ and CD8+ blood T cells expand clonally by week 6.

Libraries were prepared by immunoSEQ multiplex PCR; TCRdb keeps only in-frame clonotypes and omits some of them. The sample lists tens of thousands of clones; around 87% were seen once. The chain uses TRBV29-1 and TRBJ1-2; D is unresolved. The starting material was CD4+ or CD8+ T cells sorted from blood, obtained in a trial of the OX40 agonist ivuxolimab. The clonotype comes from an adult with an advanced solid tumor such as melanoma, head and neck, liver or kidney cancer. The CDR3 nucleotides are TGCAGCTTTTTCCGGGCTAACTATGGCTACACCTTC. This codes for CSFFRANYGYTF.